This is a list of T cell receptor beta chains from one sample in a study of shared clonotypes between healthy human individuals. The table came from immunoSEQ multiplex PCR; TCRdb's copy has only in-frame clones and leaves some out. Here the sample spans 2 million to 2.5 million clones, approximately 93% being singletons. The sample consisted of naive CD4+ T cells from PBMCs. The receptor set was obtained from a man younger than 35 in good health. Some clones in this sample may be carry-over from other donors' samples. Both conserved end residues are part of each CDR3. A D gene is named only where the DNA matches it firmly.

CASSQRRWSAQETQYF TRBV14 .
CASSSWSRDYGTRQYF TRBV7-2 TRBD2
CASRGGTNEQFF TRBV28 .
CASSLEGTDTQYF TRBV5-1 .
CASSLSTGNNEQFF TRBV5-1 .
CASSLDRGHQETQYF TRBV11-2 .
CASSNPSGSYEQYF TRBV7-2 TRBD2
CASSSGQYMNTEAFF TRBV6-6 TRBD1
CASSSAPGQHYEQYF TRBV11-1 TRBD1
CASSKSPVLADKDGTQYF TRBV19 TRBD2
CASTSDRGDNEQFF TRBV2 TRBD1
CASSKGQGNTDTQYF TRBV2 TRBD1
CASSSHRGGDYGYTF TRBV21-1 .
CASSWDSNQPQHF TRBV5-1 TRBD1
CAWSVQAGETQYF TRBV30 .
CASSLGQPGTEAFF TRBV5-5 TRBD1
CASSVNSDGPQHF TRBV2 .
CASSSDRGDEKLFF TRBV5-1 TRBD1
CASSPRGNEQYF TRBV7-9 .
CASSAAGGNEQFF TRBV6-5 .
CASSQGSSGDTEAFF TRBV4-2 .
CASSLQGTVSTDTQYF TRBV7-9 .
CASTSRGRRVDTQYF TRBV5-4 .
CASSPRTDPREAFF TRBV5-1 .
CASSPTTNRFMNTEAFF TRBV5-4 .
CASSSDGTSGRPKPPSTDTQYF TRBV5-1 TRBD2
CASTQIQGEAEAFF TRBV14 TRBD1
CASSVTTPRNTGELFF TRBV25-1 .
CASSEGRAAAGEQFF TRBV2 .
CASSFSLFREGTEAFF TRBV5-1 .
CSVDSSGNTIYF TRBV29-1 .
CSVEVSLYEQYF TRBV29-1 .
CAWGTGISEKLFF TRBV30 TRBD1
CASSHPELAKNIQYF TRBV11-2 .
CASSLGTGNNYGYTF TRBV5-8 TRBD1
CASSFTGGRRETQYF TRBV5-4 TRBD1
CASTRGQGTGEQYF TRBV7-2 TRBD1
CASSAGDSSYSNQPQHF TRBV7-2 TRBD1
CASSQDPGTGWYEQYF TRBV4-1 TRBD1
CASSLRSEGPEQYF TRBV5-4 .
CASSLQPNTEAFF TRBV5-1 .
CASSLHPREGYEQYF TRBV5-1 .
CASSQSGSGQETQYF TRBV5-1 TRBD2
CASSLNLAGGNNEQFF TRBV4-3 TRBD2
CASSSLAGGDTQYF TRBV7-2 TRBD2
CASSLEGGETQYF TRBV5-1 .
CASSQDPAGVKNEQFF TRBV4-2 TRBD2
CSARTYNEQFF TRBV20-1 .